This T cell receptor (beta chain) emerged from a study of T cells in Graves' hyperthyroidism and ophthalmopathy. Trimming cost V 1 base and J 7 bases, with 8 bases left between them. The CDR3 is 13 residues long. The germline V gene has CDR1 LGHDT and CDR2 YNNKEL (reference sequence). Amplification targeted TCR beta CDR3 regions from RNA transcripts. The TCR CDR3 was amplified in a first-round RT-PCR using the HTBI primer set. Each CDR3 protein is one row after TCRdb ran MiXCR on the multiplex PCR reads. This table holds around 580,000 distinct CDR3 sequences, 15% to 20% found once. This clonotype was picked up a small number of times.

The TCR sequence derives from a young woman with Graves' hyperthyroidism. The chain carries TRBV3-1 and TRBJ1-3, with D possibly being TRBD1 (5 bases). The material sequenced was blood. The CDR3, as DNA: TGTGCCAGCAGCCAAGGGGGGGTTAACACCATATATTTT. It yields the protein CASSQGGVNTIYF.